The 29 T cell receptor beta chains below come from one sample, sequenced in a study of HIV-infected patients and healthy controls. cDNA was made from 400 to 500 ng RNA using alpha and beta constant primers. Separate chain-specific third strand synthesis with multiplexing indices produced the alpha and beta libraries. MiXCR, run by TCRdb on the 5' RACE reads, gives a single entry per CDR3 protein. The data show around 26,000 distinct CDR3 sequences, about 8.5% seen once. Whole blood was used without fractionation, so all unsorted peripheral T cells were included. Sequencing input: blood. All receptors derive from an adult in good health.

This clonotype was detected ten times or more. This sequence joins TRBV15 and TRBJ2-1; D is ambiguous. Germline loops: CDR1 LNHNV, CDR2 YYDKDF (reference sequence). The CDR3 extends over 16 amino acids. Trimming stripped 4 bases from V and 0 bases from J, with 13 bases between. Here the CDR3 reads CATSISLANSYNEQFF. DNA for the CDR3: TGTGCCACCAGCATTTCACTGGCTAACTCCTACAATGAGCAGTTCTTC.

This clonotype was counted many times. This rearrangement joins TRBV6-1 to TRBJ2-2, with a tentative D call TRBD1 (5 bases). Trimming removed 2 bases from V and 3 bases from J, with 13 bases in between. The CDR3 is 16 amino acids. In germline, CDR1 is MNHNS, CDR2 SASEGT. Here the CDR3 DNA reads TGTGCCAGCAGTGAACTTAAGGGGCGGCACACCGGGGAGCTGTTTTTT. Protein product: CASSELKGRHTGELFF.

This clonotype has a count of ten or more. The chain has TRBV6-6 and TRBJ1-1; tentative D call: TRBD1 (5 bases). Germline CDR1 reads MNHNY; CDR2 reads SVGAGI (reference sequence). This CDR3 has 15 amino acids. Trimming cost V 1 base and J 1 base, with 10 bases left between them. CDR3 loop: CASSYLGRSNTEAFF. The CDR3 DNA sequence: TGTGCCAGCAGTTACTTGGGACGGTCGAACACTGAAGCTTTCTTT.

Ten or more counts support this clonotype. The rearrangement uses TRBV12-3 or TRBV12-4 and TRBJ1-5; weak D call: TRBD1 (5 bases). The CDR3 has 16 residues. Trimming pared 6 bases from V and 0 bases from J, leaving 15 bases between. CDR3 in amino acids: CASSPGGRISNQPQHF. The CDR3 coding sequence is TGTGCCAGCAGCCCCGGGGGACGAATTAGCAATCAGCCCCAGCATTTT.

The V gene is TRBV20-1, the J gene TRBJ1-5, with D possibly TRBD1 on 6 matching bases. There are 15 residues in the CDR3. The V gene lost 0 bases and the J gene lost 3 bases, with 12 bases spanning the gap. From germline, CDR1 is DFQATT and CDR2 SNEGSKA (reference sequence). CDR3 DNA: TGCAGTGCTAGAGATCCCGGACAGTACAATCAGCCCCAGCATTTT. Translating it yields CSARDPGQYNQPQHF.

By share of the sample, this clonotype is medium-sized. The chain employs TRBV6-5 and TRBJ2-7; TRBD2 matches at 8 bases. The germline V gene encodes CDR1 MNHEY and CDR2 SVGAGI. The CDR3 has 14 residues. The J segment lost 1 base and the V segment lost 8 bases, leaving 7 bases of the junction unmatched. The CDR3 DNA reads as TGTGCCAGCGGCGAGCGGGGGCTATCCTACGAGCAGTACTTC. Protein: CASGERGLSYEQYF.

This clonotype appeared many times. The chain couples TRBV20-1 to TRBJ2-3, with D maybe TRBD2 (6 bases). This CDR3 spans 14 amino acids. Trimming shortened V by 2 bases and J by 5 bases, and 14 bases separated the two germline ends. Germline V gives CDR1 DFQATT, CDR2 SNEGSKA (reference sequence). The CDR3 protein is CSARFRDSVDTQYF. CDR3 in DNA: TGCAGTGCTAGATTTCGGGACTCTGTAGATACGCAGTATTTT.

There are many counts of this clonotype. The chain carries TRBV7-2 and TRBJ2-1; D is unresolved. Germline V gene sequence: CDR1 SGHTA, CDR2 FQGNSA. V was cut by 1 base and J by 5 bases, with 9 bases left in between. The CDR3 length is 14 residues. The CDR3 DNA follows: TGTGCCAGCAGCTTAGTCCTGGTCGACAATGAGCAGTTCTTC. Amino acids: CASSLVLVDNEQFF.

This clonotype was picked up many times. The chain couples TRBV7-9 to TRBJ2-5; 8 bases are shared with TRBD1. Germline-derived CDR1 and CDR2 are SEHNR and FQNEAQ (reference sequence). Germline trimming cut 8 bases from V and 5 bases from J; bases unmatched to any gene: 16. The CDR3 is 16 amino acids. The CDR3 region has the DNA TGTGCCAGCCCCTCGGGGCCAGGGGGCTATTGGGAGACCCAGTACTTC. It encodes CASPSGPGGYWETQYF.

This clonotype was found many times. The chain joins TRBV4-1 to TRBJ2-7; 10 positions match TRBD1. The CDR3 is 12 residues long. With V trimmed by 4 bases and J by 13 bases, 7 bases remained unmatched. Germline CDR1 MGHRA, CDR2 YSYEKL. CDR3 residues: CASSPPGQGPYF. The CDR3 DNA reads as TGCGCCAGCAGCCCGCCGGGACAGGGGCCCTACTTC.

As concerns this clonotype: With a much larger clone just one base away, this may be a read error. The chain is built from TRBV10-3 and TRBJ1-2, with D perhaps TRBD1 (5 bases). The CDR3 has 12 amino acids. CDR1 and CDR2 (germline): ENHRY, SYGVKD. The CDR3 region is CTTSGADYGYTF. In nucleotides, the CDR3 is TGTACCACCTCTGGGGCCGACTATGGCTACACCTTC.

Ten or more counts support this clonotype. The chain uses TRBV6-1 and TRBJ2-6, with a possible D match to TRBD1 (6 bases). Germline CDR1 is MNHNS and CDR2 is SASEGT. V was trimmed by 9 bases and J by 0 bases, leaving 9 bases between them. The CDR3 extends over 14 amino acids. In nucleotides, the CDR3 is TGTGCCAGTCGACAGGACTCTGGGGCCAACGTCCTGACTTTC. Translated: CASRQDSGANVLTF.

This clonotype was observed many times. This CDR3 is CASSLVLGMNTEAFF. The DNA of the CDR3 is TGTGCCAGCAGCTTAGTGCTGGGTATGAACACTGAAGCTTTCTTT. The gene calls are TRBV11-2 and TRBJ1-1; no clear D. Trimming shortened V by 1 base and J by 0 bases, and 9 bases separated the two germline ends. This CDR3 comprises 15 residues. Germline V gene sequence: CDR1 SGHAT, CDR2 FQNNGV.

V is TRBV19 and J is TRBJ1-5, with D tentatively TRBD1 (6 bases). This CDR3 is built from 14 residues. Germline lookup yields CDR1 LNHDA and CDR2 SQIVND (reference sequence). Trimming took 3 bases from V and 4 from J, leaving 10 bases between them. This CDR3 reads CASSIWTANQPQHF. CDR3 DNA: TGTGCCAGTAGTATTTGGACAGCAAATCAGCCCCAGCATTTT.

The chain combines TRBV19 with TRBJ2-7; D not certain. V lost 8 bases, J lost 7 bases, and 18 bases lay in between. In germline, CDR1 is LNHDA, CDR2 SQIVND (reference sequence). The CDR3 length is 13 residues. The CDR3, as DNA: TGTGCCAGTTCCTACATCGCGGACGGAGAGCAGTACTTC. Amino acids: CASSYIADGEQYF.

This clonotype has ten or more counts. The chain employs TRBV5-1 and TRBJ1-1; 11 bases are shared with TRBD1. V lost 4 bases, J lost 5 bases, and 7 bases stayed unmatched. Germline values: CDR1 SGHRS, CDR2 YFSETQ. This CDR3 has 15 amino acids. CDR3 region: CASSPRTGGRTEAFF. CDR3 DNA sequence: TGCGCCAGCAGCCCTCGGACAGGGGGCAGGACTGAAGCTTTCTTT.

This clonotype has a handful of counts. The DNA for the CDR3 is TGTGCCAGCAGCTTGAAAGGCAAGGATCAGCCCCAGCATTTT. Translating it yields CASSLKGKDQPQHF. The V and J genes are TRBV7-2 and TRBJ1-5; D gene uncertain. V was clipped by 3 bases and J by 5 bases, with 11 bases between them. Per germline, CDR1 SGHTA and CDR2 FQGNSA. The CDR3 runs to 14 residues.

This clonotype has ten or more counts. The chain has TRBV6-5 and TRBJ2-3; 9 positions agree with TRBD2. The CDR3 is 16 residues long. With 2 bases clipped from V and 2 bases from J, the junction kept 5 bases outside the gene matches. Germline loops: CDR1 MNHEY, CDR2 SVGAGI. The DNA of the CDR3 is TGTGCCAGCAGTTACGGGCTAGCGGGGTACACAGATACGCAGTATTTT. Translated: CASSYGLAGYTDTQYF.

In its sample, this clonotype was seen many times. The V and J genes are TRBV7-2 and TRBJ1-1; maybe TRBD1 (6 bases). The CDR3 has 14 amino acids. V lost 5 bases and J lost 2, with 12 bases in between. Germline assignment: CDR1 SGHTA and CDR2 FQGNSA. The CDR3 reads CASSEGGQNTEAFF. DNA of the CDR3: TGTGCCAGCAGCGAAGGGGGTCAAAACACTGAAGCTTTCTTT.

The V call is TRBV30, the J call TRBJ2-4, with 7 positions matching TRBD2. The CDR3 length is 15 residues. Germline trimming cut 3 bases from V and 5 bases from J; bases unmatched to any gene: 10. The germline V gene encodes CDR1 GTSNPN and CDR2 SVGIG (reference sequence). The CDR3 loop reads CAWSHGGISQNIQYF. The CDR3 bases are TGTGCCTGGAGCCACGGGGGGATTAGCCAAAACATTCAGTACTTC.

This clonotype was seen more than once but under ten times. The V and J genes are TRBV4-2 and TRBJ2-3; a possible D gene is TRBD2 (6 bases). This CDR3 comprises 16 residues. Trimming removed 0 bases from V and 0 bases from J, with 10 bases in between. Germline V gene sequence: CDR1 LGHNA, CDR2 YNFKEQ. CDR3 protein: CASSQDGSRSTDTQYF. In nucleotides, the CDR3 is TGTGCCAGCAGCCAAGACGGGAGCCGTAGCACAGATACGCAGTATTTT.

This clonotype has ten or more counts. The V gene is TRBV11-2, the J gene TRBJ1-2, with D unclear. Trimming pared 5 bases from V and 2 bases from J, leaving 15 bases between. The CDR3 contains 15 residues. Germline V gives CDR1 SGHAT, CDR2 FQNNGV. The CDR3 region is CASSPTPQTNYGYTF. The CDR3 nucleotides read TGTGCCAGCAGCCCGACCCCACAGACGAACTATGGCTACACCTTC.

This chain connects TRBV2 to TRBJ1-1; perhaps TRBD1 as D (5 bases). This CDR3 is built from 13 residues. Trimming left V 2 bases short and J 4 bases short, with 8 bases between. Germline V lookup: CDR1 SNHLY, CDR2 FYNNEI. The DNA for the CDR3 is TGTGCCAGCAGTGAAAGGGGAGTCACTGAAGCTTTCTTT. This translates into CASSERGVTEAFF.

This clonotype showed up many times. The chain has TRBV20-1 and TRBJ1-6; 7 bases fit TRBD1. Germline V gene lookup returns CDR1 DFQATT and CDR2 SNEGSKA (reference sequence). J was trimmed by 0 bases and V by 5 bases; bases with no gene match: 7. The CDR3 sequence is 16 residues long. This chain's CDR3 is CSASRQGSSYNSPLHF. CDR3 in DNA: TGCAGTGCTTCTAGACAGGGAAGCTCCTATAATTCACCCCTCCACTTT.

The chain carries TRBV5-1 and TRBJ2-1, with D perhaps TRBD1 or TRBD2 (5 bases each). Trimming removed 3 bases at V and 7 bases at J, with 17 bases between. The CDR3 has 15 residues. Germline CDR1 reads SGHRS; CDR2 reads YFSETQ. The chain's CDR3 is CASSSGQGPSNEQFF. DNA for the CDR3: TGCGCCAGCAGCTCCGGGCAGGGACCCTCGAATGAGCAGTTCTTC.

This clonotype was detected many times. The rearrangement joins TRBV18 to TRBJ2-7; no clear D gene. Trimming took 6 bases from V and 0 from J, leaving 6 bases between them. Germline V lookup: CDR1 KGHSH, CDR2 LQKENI. This CDR3 has 12 amino acids. CDR3 residues: CASSELSYEQYF. Written as DNA, the CDR3 is TGTGCCAGCTCGGAGCTCTCCTACGAGCAGTACTTC.

This clonotype was found many times. This chain uses TRBV30 with TRBJ1-3; possibly TRBD1 for D (6 bases). V lost 2 bases to trimming and J lost 1 base, with 9 bases between them. Germline V gene data show CDR1 as GTSNPN and CDR2 as SVGIG (reference sequence). The length of the CDR3 is 14 residues. CDR3: CAWSLQGSGNTIYF. For the CDR3, the DNA is TGTGCCTGGAGTCTTCAGGGGTCTGGAAACACCATATATTTT.

This clonotype was picked up many times. The V call is TRBV2, the J call TRBJ1-1, with D maybe TRBD1 (5 bases). V lost 7 bases and J lost 3, with 15 bases in between. The germline V gene has CDR1 SNHLY and CDR2 FYNNEI. This CDR3 spans 14 amino acids. The CDR3, as DNA: TGTGCCAGCACCCCCGGGGGAGAGGACACTGAAGCTTTCTTT. Its protein product is CASTPGGEDTEAFF. The full variable domain, completed using reference TRBV2 and TRBJ1-1, is EPEVTQTPSHQVTQMGQEVILRCVPISNHLYFYWYRQILGQKVEFLVSFYNNEISEKSEIFDDQFSVERPDGSNFTLKIRSTKLEDSAMYFCASTPGGEDTEAFFGQGTRLTVV.

This clonotype is categorized as medium-sized. The rearrangement joins TRBV12-5 to TRBJ1-2; 8 nucleotides agree with TRBD1. J was trimmed by 6 bases and V by 0 bases; bases with no gene match: 6. The CDR3 extends over 15 amino acids. Germline CDR1 is LGHNT and CDR2 is FRNRAP. For the CDR3, the DNA is TGTGCTAGTGGTTTGGTACTAGGGACAGGTCATGGCTACACCTTC. Translating gives CASGLVLGTGHGYTF.